These 3 T cell receptor beta chains share one sample of origin, sequenced in a study of shared clonotypes between healthy human individuals. Only CD45RO-negative cells positively selected for CCR7 counted as naive CD8 cells, so terminally differentiated effector memory CD45RA+ cells were excluded. The table came from immunoSEQ multiplex PCR; TCRdb's copy has only in-frame clones and leaves some out. Found here are millions of clones, about 93% of them singletons; the top ten hold about 1.5%. Sequenced sample: naive CD8+ T cells from PBMCs. These receptors all stem from a man aged 18 to 30 in good health. Some clones in this sample may be carry-over from other donors' samples.

This rearrangement joins TRBV6-1 to TRBJ2-2; unclear D gene. CDR3 size: 14 residues. Germline assignment: CDR1 MNHNS and CDR2 SASEGT. With 2 bases removed from V and 3 bases from J, the gap between germline ends came to 7 bases. The CDR3 spells CASSESIYTGELFF. CDR3 coding DNA: TGTGCCAGCAGTGAATCTATTTACACCGGGGAGCTGTTTTTT.

The J gene is TRBJ1-4, the V gene TRBV5-8; possibly TRBD1 for D (5 bases). V was clipped by 0 bases and J by 7 bases, with 25 bases between them. The CDR3 runs to 19 residues. Germline values: CDR1 SGHTS, CDR2 YDEGEE. The CDR3 DNA reads TGTGCCAGCAGCTTGGCCCACGACTTGGGTGGGACGAAGGGTGAAAAACTGTTTTTT. Translated, it gives CASSLAHDLGGTKGEKLFF.

This clone was counted a single time. V is TRBV9 and J is TRBJ2-6; D may be TRBD2 (6 bases). Deletions cut 6 bases from V and 2 bases from J, with 18 bases between. CDR1 SGDLS and CDR2 YYNGEE come from the germline V gene. The CDR3 contains 17 residues. This CDR3 is CASNPGRRGAGANVLTF. DNA of the CDR3: TGTGCCAGCAACCCAGGGCGGAGGGGTGCTGGGGCCAACGTCCTGACTTTC.